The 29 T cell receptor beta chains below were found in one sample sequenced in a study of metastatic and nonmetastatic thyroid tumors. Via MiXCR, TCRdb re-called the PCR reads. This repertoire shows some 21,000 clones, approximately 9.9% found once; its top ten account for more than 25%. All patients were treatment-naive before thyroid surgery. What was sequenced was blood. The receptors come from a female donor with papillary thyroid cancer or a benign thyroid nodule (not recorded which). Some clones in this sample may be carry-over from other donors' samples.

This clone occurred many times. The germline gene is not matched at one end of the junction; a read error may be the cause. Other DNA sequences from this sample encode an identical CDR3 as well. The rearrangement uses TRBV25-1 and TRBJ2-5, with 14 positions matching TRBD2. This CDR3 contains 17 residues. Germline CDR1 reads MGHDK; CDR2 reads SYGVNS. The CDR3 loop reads CASSEFSGLAGAETQYF. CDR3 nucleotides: TGTGCCAGTAGTGAATTCTCGGGACTAGCGGGAGCAGAGACCCAGTACTTC.

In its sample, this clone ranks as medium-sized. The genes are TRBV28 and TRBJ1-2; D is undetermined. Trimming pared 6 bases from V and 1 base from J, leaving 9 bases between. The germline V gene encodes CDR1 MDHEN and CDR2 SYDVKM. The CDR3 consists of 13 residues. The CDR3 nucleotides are TGTGCCAGCAGAAAAACAGATAACTATGGCTACACCTTC. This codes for CASRKTDNYGYTF.

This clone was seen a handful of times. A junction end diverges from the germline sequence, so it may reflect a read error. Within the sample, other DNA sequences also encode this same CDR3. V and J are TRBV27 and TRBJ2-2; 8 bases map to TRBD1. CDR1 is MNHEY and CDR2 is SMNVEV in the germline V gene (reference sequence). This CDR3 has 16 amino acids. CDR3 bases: TGTGCCAGCAGCCCTCCGGGACAGGCCAACACCGGGGAGCTTTTTTTT. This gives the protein CASSPPGQANTGELFF.

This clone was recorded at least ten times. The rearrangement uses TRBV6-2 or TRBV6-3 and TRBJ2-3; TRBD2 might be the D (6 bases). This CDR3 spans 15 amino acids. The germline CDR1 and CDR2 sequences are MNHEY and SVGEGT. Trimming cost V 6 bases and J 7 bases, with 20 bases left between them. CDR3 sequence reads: CASSSSDYLGNTQYF. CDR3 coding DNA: TGTGCCAGCAGCTCATCGGACTATCTTGGGAATACGCAGTATTTT.

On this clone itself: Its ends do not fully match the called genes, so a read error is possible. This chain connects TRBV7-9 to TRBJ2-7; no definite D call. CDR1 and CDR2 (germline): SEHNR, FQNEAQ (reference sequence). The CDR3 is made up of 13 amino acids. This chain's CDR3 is CASSGRPSYEQYF. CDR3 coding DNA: TGCGCCAGCAGTGGTCGGCCATCCTACGAGCAGTACTTC.

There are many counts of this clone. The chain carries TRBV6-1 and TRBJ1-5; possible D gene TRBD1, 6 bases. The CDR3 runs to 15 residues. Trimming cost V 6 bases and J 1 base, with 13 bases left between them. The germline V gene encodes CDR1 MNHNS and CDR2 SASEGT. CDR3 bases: TGTGCCAGCAGCCGCTCACAGGGAAGCAATCAGCCCCAGCATTTT. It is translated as CASSRSQGSNQPQHF.

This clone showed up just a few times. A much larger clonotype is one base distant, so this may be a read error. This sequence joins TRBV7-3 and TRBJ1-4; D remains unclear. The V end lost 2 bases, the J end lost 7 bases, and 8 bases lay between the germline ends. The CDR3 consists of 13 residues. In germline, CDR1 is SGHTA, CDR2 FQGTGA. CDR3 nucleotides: TGTGCCAGCAGCTTAGAGGCAGGTGAAAAACTGTTTTTT. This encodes CASSLEAGEKLFF.

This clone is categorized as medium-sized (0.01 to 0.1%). CDR3 DNA: TGTGCCAGCAGTAAGGGACAGGGGAACACTGAAGCTTTCTTT. Translated: CASSKGQGNTEAFF. The chain couples TRBV27 to TRBJ1-1; 9 bases line up with TRBD1. V lost 5 bases and J lost 1; bases outside the gene matches: 2. This CDR3 is 14 amino acids long. Germline V gene data show CDR1 as MNHEY and CDR2 as SMNVEV (reference sequence).

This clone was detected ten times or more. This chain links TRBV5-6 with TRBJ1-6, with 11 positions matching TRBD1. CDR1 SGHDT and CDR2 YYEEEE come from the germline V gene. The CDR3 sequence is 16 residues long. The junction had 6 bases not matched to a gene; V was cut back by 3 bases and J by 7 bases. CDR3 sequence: CASSWRGTGGNSPLHF. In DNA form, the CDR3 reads TGTGCCAGCAGCTGGAGAGGGACAGGGGGAAATTCACCCCTCCACTTT.

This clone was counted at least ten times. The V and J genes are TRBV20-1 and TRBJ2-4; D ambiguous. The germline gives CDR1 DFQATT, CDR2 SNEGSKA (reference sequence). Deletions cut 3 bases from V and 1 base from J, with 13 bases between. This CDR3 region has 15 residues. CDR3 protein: CSASPARDAKNIQYF. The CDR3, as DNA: TGCAGTGCTAGTCCCGCTAGAGACGCCAAAAACATTCAGTACTTC.

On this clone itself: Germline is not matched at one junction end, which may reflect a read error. The CDR3 loop is CANSSLIASTDTQYF. CDR3 nucleotides: TGTGCCAACAGTTCTCTAATAGCGAGCACAGATACGCAGTATTTT. This chain links TRBV12-3 or TRBV12-4 with TRBJ2-3; TRBD2 might be the D (5 bases). The CDR3 sequence is 15 residues long.

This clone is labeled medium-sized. In DNA form, the CDR3 reads TGTGCCAGCAATACCGGGACCGCCGCCATCGGTGAGCAGTTCTTC. Amino acids: CASNTGTAAIGEQFF. The chain uses TRBV9 and TRBJ2-1; TRBD1 or TRBD2 may be the D gene (5 bases each). V was trimmed by 6 bases and J by 9 bases, leaving 22 bases between them. The CDR3 has 15 amino acids. Germline values: CDR1 SGDLS, CDR2 YYNGEE.

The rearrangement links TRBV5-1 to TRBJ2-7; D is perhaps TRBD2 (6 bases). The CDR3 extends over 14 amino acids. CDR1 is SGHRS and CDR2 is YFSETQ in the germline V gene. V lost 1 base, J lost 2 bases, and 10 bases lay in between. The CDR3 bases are TGCGCCAGCAGCTTGATGGCTAGCGCCTACGAGCAGTACTTC. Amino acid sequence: CASSLMASAYEQYF.

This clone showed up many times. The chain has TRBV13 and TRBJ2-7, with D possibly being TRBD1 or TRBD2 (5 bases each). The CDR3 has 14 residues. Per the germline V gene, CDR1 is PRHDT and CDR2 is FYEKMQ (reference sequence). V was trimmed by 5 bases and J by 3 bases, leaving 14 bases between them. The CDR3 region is CASSNRDLSYEQYF. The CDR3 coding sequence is TGTGCCAGCAGCAACCGGGACCTAAGCTACGAGCAGTACTTC.

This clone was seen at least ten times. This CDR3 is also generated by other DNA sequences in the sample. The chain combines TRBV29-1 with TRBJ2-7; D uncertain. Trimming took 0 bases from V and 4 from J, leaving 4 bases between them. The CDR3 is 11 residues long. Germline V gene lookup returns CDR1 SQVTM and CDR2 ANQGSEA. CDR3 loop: CSVEDLYEQYF. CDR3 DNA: TGCAGCGTTGAAGATCTATACGAGCAGTACTTC.

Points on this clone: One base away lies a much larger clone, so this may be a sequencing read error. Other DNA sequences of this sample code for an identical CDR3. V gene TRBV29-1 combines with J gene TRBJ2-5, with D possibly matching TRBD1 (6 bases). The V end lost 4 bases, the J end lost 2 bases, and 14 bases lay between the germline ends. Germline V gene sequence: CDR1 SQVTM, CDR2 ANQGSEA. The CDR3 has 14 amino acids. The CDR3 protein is CSVGSVGQQETQYF. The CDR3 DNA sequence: TGCAGCGTTGGGTCAGTAGGACAGCAAGAGACCCAGTACTTC.

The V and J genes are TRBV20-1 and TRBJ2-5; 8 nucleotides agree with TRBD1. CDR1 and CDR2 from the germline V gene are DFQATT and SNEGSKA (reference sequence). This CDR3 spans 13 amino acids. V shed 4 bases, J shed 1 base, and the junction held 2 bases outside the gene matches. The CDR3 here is CSATGQGQETQYF. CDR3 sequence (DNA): TGCAGTGCTACAGGACAGGGCCAAGAGACCCAGTACTTC.

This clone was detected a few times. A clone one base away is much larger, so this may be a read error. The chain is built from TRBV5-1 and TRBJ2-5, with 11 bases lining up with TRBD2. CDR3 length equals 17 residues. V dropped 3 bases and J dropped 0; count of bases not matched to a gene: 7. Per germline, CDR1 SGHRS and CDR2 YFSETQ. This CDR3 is CASSSGLAATYQETQYF. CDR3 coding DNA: TGCGCCAGCAGCTCGGGACTAGCGGCCACGTACCAAGAGACCCAGTACTTC.

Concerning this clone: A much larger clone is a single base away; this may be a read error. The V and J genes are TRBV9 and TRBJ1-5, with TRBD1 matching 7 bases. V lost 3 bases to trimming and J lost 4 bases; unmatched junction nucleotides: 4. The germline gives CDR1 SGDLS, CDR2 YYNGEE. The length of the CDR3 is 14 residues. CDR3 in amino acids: CASSAGTVNQPQHF. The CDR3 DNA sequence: TGTGCCAGCAGCGCCGGGACAGTGAATCAGCCCCAGCATTTT. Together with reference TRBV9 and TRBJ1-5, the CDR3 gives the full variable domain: DSGVTQTPKHLITATGQRVTLRCSPRSGDLSVYWYQQSLDQGLQFLIQYYNGEERAKGNILERFSAQQFPDLHSELNLSSLELGDSALYFCASSAGTVNQPQHFGDGTRLSIL.

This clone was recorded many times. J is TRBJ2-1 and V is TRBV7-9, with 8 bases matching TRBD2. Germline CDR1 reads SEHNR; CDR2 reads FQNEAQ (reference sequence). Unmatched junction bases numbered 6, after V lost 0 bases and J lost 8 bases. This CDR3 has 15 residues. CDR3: CASSLASGIRYEQFF. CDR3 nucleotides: TGTGCCAGCAGCTTAGCTAGCGGGATAAGGTATGAGCAGTTCTTC.

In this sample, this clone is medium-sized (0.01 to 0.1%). CDR3 protein: CASRGGVLAANEQFF. CDR3 nucleotides: TGTGCCAGCAGGGGTGGTGTACTAGCGGCTAATGAGCAGTTCTTC. The gene calls are TRBV6-2 or TRBV6-3 and TRBJ2-1, with 8 bases matching TRBD2. There are 15 residues in the CDR3. Germline assignment: CDR1 MNHEY and CDR2 SVGEGT. The J segment lost 7 bases and the V segment lost 6 bases, leaving 11 bases of the junction unmatched.

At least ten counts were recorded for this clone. The CDR3 coding sequence is TGCGCCAGCAGCTTAAGCGGGAGAGGGGCAAATTACAATGAGCAGTTCTTC. It codes for CASSLSGRGANYNEQFF. This rearrangement joins TRBV5-1 to TRBJ2-1, with 8 bases identical to TRBD2. The CDR3 has 17 residues. Germline CDR1 reads SGHRS; CDR2 reads YFSETQ. The ends lost 2 bases at V and 4 bases at J; junction bases unmatched: 11.

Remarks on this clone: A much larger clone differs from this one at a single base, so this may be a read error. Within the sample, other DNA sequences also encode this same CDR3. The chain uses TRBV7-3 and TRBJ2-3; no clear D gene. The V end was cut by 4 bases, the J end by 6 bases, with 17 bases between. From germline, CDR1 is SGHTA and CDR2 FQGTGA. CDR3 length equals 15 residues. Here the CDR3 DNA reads TGTGCCAGCAGCTCAGCCGGTCCCAGAGCGGATACGCAGTATTTT. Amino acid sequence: CASSSAGPRADTQYF.

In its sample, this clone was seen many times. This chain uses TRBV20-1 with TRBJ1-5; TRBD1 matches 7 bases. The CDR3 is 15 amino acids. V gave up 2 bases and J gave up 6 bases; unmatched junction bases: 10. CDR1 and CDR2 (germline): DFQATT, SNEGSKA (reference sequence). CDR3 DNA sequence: TGCAGTGCTAGAAATCTCGACAGGGTGCCTCAGCCCCAGCATTTT. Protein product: CSARNLDRVPQPQHF.

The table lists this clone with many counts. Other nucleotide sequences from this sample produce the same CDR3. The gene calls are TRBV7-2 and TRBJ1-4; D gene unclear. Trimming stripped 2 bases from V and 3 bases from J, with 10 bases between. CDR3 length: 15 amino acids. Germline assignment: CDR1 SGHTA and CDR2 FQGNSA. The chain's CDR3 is CASSLRVGSNEKLFF. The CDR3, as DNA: TGTGCCAGCAGCTTACGAGTGGGATCTAATGAAAAACTGTTTTTT.

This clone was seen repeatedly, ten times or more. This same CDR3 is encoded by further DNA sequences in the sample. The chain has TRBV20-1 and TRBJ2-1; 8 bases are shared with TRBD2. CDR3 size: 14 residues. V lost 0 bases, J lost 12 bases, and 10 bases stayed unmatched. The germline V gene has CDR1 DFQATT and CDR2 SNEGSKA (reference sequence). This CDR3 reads CSARDPGRAFGQFF. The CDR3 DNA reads TGCAGTGCTAGAGATCCCGGGAGGGCCTTTGGGCAGTTCTTC.

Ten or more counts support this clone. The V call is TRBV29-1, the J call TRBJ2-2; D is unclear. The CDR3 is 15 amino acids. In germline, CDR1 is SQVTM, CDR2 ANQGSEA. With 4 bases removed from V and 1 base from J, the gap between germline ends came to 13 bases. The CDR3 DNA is TGCAGCGTTGCTGTCTCAGGAGTGAACACCGGGGAGCTGTTTTTT. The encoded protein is CSVAVSGVNTGELFF.

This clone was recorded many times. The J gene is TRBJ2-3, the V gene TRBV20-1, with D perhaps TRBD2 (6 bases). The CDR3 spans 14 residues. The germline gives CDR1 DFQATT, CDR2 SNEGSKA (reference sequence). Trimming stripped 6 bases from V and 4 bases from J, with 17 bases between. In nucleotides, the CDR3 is TGCAGTGCCTCGGTAGCGGAACGCTCAGATACGCAGTATTTT. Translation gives CSASVAERSDTQYF.

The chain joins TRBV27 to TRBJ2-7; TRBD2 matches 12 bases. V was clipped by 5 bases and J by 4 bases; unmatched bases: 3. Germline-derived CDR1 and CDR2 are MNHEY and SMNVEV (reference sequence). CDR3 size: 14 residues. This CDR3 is CASSPLAGGYEQYF. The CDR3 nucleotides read TGTGCCAGCAGTCCTCTAGCGGGGGGGTACGAGCAGTACTTC.